The clone carrying this TCR beta chain was found a few times. Its cognate antigen is unknown. Germline V CDR1 and CDR2: SGHTA, FQGNSA. Trimming cost V 1 base and J 3 bases, with 10 bases left between them. CDR3 length: 15 amino acids. This entry is derived from a study of blood T cells in healthy people across ages. The authors ran a second PCR of roughly 6 to 11 cycles using a sample-barcoded 5' primer and a J-beta primer mix. Each TCR beta cDNA got a 12-nucleotide random molecular identifier. TCRdb recomputed calls from the 5' RACE reads with MiXCR, one row per CDR3 protein. The table shows over a million distinct CDR3 sequences, with approximately 26% occurring only once. Study-wide findings and caveats: PBMCs went unsorted, and a conclusive naive versus antigen-experienced comparison was therefore prevented.

The same sample was also used in a study of T cells of mothers and their children. As that study records: Some 2.8 million TCR beta reads per child versus over 9 million per mother.

The rearrangement links TRBV7-2 to TRBJ2-4; D unresolved. The material sequenced was blood. This clonotype was sampled from a girl between 2 and 10 years old in good health. CDR3 loop: CASSLVGFGKNIQYF. The CDR3 DNA sequence: TGTGCCAGCAGCTTAGTTGGGTTCGGCAAAAACATTCAGTACTTC.